This T cell receptor beta chain was found in a study of a mutant IDH1 vaccine in newly diagnosed glioma. Remarks on this clone: Its cognate antigen is unknown. A much more abundant neighbour one base away suggests this may be a read error. The identical CDR3 is also encoded by other nucleotide sequences in the sample.

TCRdb's copy holds only in-frame clones and misses some; the assay was immunoSEQ multiplex PCR. Among 35,000 to 50,000 clones listed, under 95% were seen once. The V gene's germline CDR1 is WSHSY and CDR2 SAAADI. The CDR3 extends over 16 amino acids. V was clipped by 0 bases and J by 0 bases, with 9 bases between them. Time point: week 23, last vaccination. Every single dose of the vaccine, 300 ug of mutant IDH1 20-mer peptide, came with topical imiquimod. Sequenced here: PBMCs, sampled from a glioma patient whose treatment included an IDH1 peptide vaccine. The chain couples TRBV10-2 to TRBJ1-5; D is perhaps TRBD1 (5 bases). This receptor was obtained from a man aged 50-60 years with glioma. The CDR3 loop reads CASSESPGNSNQPQHF. CDR3 bases: TGCGCCAGCAGTGAGTCACCAGGGAATAGCAATCAGCCCCAGCATTTT.